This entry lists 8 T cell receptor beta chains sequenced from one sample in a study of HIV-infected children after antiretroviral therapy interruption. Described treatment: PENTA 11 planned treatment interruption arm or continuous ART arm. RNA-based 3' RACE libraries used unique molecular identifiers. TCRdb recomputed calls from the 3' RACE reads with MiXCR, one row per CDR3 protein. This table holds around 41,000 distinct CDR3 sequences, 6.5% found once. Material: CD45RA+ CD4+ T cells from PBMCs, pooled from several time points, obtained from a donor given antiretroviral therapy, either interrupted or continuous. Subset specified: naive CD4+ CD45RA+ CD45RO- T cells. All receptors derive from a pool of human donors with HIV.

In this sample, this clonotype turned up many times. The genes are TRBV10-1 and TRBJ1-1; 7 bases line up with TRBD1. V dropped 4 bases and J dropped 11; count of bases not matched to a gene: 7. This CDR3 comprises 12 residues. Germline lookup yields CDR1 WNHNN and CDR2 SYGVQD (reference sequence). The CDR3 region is CASSGGTVGAFF. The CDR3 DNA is TGCGCCAGCAGTGGGGGGACAGTGGGGGCTTTCTTT.

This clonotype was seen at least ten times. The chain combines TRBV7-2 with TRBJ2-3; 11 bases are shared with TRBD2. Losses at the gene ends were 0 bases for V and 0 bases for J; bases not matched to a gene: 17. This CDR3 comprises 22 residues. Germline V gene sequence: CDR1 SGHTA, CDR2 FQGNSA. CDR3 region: CASSLAWGLAGGLHTSTDTQYF. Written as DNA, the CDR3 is TGTGCCAGCAGCTTAGCGTGGGGTCTAGCGGGGGGCTTACACACTAGCACAGATACGCAGTATTTT. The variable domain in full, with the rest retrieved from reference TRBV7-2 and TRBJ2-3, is GAGVSQSPSNKVTEKGKDVELRCDPISGHTALYWYRQSLGQGLEFLIYFQGNSAPDKSGLPSDRFSAERTGGSVSTLTIQRTQQEDSAVYLCASSLAWGLAGGLHTSTDTQYFGPGTRLTVL.

Here the CDR3 reads CSARLAGEHEQYF. Here the CDR3 DNA reads TGCAGTGCTCGACTAGCGGGAGAACACGAGCAGTACTTC. The chain carries TRBV20-1 and TRBJ2-7, with 12 bases matching TRBD2. Germline values: CDR1 DFQATT, CDR2 SNEGSKA (reference sequence). This CDR3 contains 13 residues. The junction had 4 bases not matched to a gene; V was cut back by 5 bases and J by 5 bases.

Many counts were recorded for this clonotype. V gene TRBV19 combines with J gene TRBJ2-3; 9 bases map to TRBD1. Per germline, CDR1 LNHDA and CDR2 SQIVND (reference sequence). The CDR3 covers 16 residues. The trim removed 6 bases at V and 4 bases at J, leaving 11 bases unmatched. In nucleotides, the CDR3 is TGTGCCAGTAGGTCGCCGGGACAGGGAAACGCAGATACGCAGTATTTT. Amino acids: CASRSPGQGNADTQYF.

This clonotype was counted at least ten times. CDR3 region: CASKDRTVPNSPLHF. The DNA of the CDR3 is TGTGCCAGCAAAGACAGGACAGTGCCTAATTCACCCCTCCACTTT. The chain is built from TRBV6-1 and TRBJ1-6; maybe TRBD1 (6 bases). CDR3 size: 15 residues. From germline, CDR1 is MNHNS and CDR2 SASEGT. V was shortened by 7 bases and J by 6 bases, with 16 bases between the two germline ends.

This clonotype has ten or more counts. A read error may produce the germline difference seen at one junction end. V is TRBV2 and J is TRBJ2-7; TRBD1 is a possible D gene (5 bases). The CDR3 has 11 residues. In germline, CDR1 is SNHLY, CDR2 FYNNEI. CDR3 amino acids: CVSRVTYEQYF. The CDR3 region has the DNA TGTGTCAGCAGGGTTACGTACGAGCAGTACTTC.

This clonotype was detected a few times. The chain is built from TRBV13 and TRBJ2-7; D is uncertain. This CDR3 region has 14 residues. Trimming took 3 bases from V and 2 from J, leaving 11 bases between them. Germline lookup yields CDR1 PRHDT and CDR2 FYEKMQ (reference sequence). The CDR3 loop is CASSFRTQTYEQYF. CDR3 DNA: TGTGCCAGCAGCTTTCGGACCCAGACCTACGAGCAGTACTTC.

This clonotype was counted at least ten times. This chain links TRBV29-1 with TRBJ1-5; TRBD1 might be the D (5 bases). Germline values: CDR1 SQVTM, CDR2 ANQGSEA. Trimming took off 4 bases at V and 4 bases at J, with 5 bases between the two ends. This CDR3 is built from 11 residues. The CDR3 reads CSVGGNQPQHF. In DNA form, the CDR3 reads TGCAGCGTTGGGGGGAATCAGCCCCAGCATTTT.